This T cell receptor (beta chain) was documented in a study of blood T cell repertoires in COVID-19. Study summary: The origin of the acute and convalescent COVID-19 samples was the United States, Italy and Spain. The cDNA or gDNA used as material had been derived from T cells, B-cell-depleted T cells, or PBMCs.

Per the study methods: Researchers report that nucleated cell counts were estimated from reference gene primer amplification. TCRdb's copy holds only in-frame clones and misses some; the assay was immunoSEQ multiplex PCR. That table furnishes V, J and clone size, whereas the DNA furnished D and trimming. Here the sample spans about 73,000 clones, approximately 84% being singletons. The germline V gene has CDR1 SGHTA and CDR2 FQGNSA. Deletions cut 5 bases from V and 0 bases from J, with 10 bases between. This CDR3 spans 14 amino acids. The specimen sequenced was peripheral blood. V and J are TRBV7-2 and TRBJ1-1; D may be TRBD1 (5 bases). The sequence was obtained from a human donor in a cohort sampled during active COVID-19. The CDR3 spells CASSPDRLNTEAFF. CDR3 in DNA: TGTGCCAGCAGCCCCGACAGATTGAACACTGAAGCTTTCTTT.